The rows below give T cell receptor beta chains drawn from one sample of a study of T cell responses to AZD1222 COVID-19 vaccine. Profiling relied on immunoSEQ multiplex PCR, and the TCRdb table lists in-frame clones only, not all of them. Here the sample spans roughly 140,000 clones, around 89% being singletons. Sequencing was performed on peripheral blood, taken on day 0 of MenACWY control vaccination. These receptors all come from an adult in good health. Each CDR3 is given with its conserved first and last residue. Each record gives: V gene, clone size, J gene, D gene, CDR3 DNA, CDR3 protein. D genes are given only for firm matches. Expanded clones get a size class; other rows say once, few or many, or leave the size out.

TRBV7-9,many,TRBJ1-1,TRBD1,TGTGCCAGCAGCTTTGGACAGGGGTATGTTGAAGCTTTCTTT,CASSFGQGYVEAFF
TRBV12-5,few,TRBJ1-1,TRBD1,TGTGCTAGTGGGGTGGGGGACAGGGGTACTGAAGCTTTCTTT,CASGVGDRGTEAFF
TRBV3-1/TRBV3-2,NA,TRBJ2-2,TRBD1,TGTGCCAGCAGCCAAGCCGACAGGGACCTGTTTTTT,CASSQADRDLFF
TRBV10-3,NA,TRBJ1-6,NA,TGTGCCATCAGTGATGCTGGGGGGATGAGTTCACCCCTCCACTTT,CAISDAGGMSSPLHF
TRBV7-9,NA,TRBJ1-3,NA,TGTGCCAGCAGCGCTGGGACTCATACCGGAAACACCATATATTTT,CASSAGTHTGNTIYF
TRBV7-9,few,TRBJ2-7,TRBD1,TGTGCCAGCAGCTTAGCGGGACAGGGCTACGAGCAGTACTTC,CASSLAGQGYEQYF
TRBV7-3,NA,TRBJ2-7,TRBD1,TGTGCCAGCAGCCCAGGGGACAGGGGATACGAGCAGTACTTC,CASSPGDRGYEQYF
TRBV6-1,NA,TRBJ1-5,TRBD1,TGTGCCAGCAGTGAAGGGACAGGGGGCAATCAGCCCCAGCATTTT,CASSEGTGGNQPQHF
TRBV5-4,NA,TRBJ1-6,NA,TGTGCCAGCAGCACTAGGGGGTATAATTCACCCCTCCACTTT,CASSTRGYNSPLHF
TRBV6-6,NA,TRBJ1-4,NA,TGTGCCAGCAGTTTAGGTTCGCGGGCCGAAAAACTGTTTTTT,CASSLGSRAEKLFF
TRBV28,NA,TRBJ2-2,NA,TGTGCCAGCGGCCGGGCAGGGGCCGGGGCCGGGGAGCTGTTTTTT,CASGRAGAGAGELFF
TRBV3-1/TRBV3-2,once,TRBJ1-5,TRBD1,TGTGCCAGCAGGACGAAACCACAACCAAAGAACAGGGGTCATCAGCCCCAGCATTTT,CASRTKPQPKNRGHQPQHF
TRBV7-9,NA,TRBJ2-3,TRBD2,TGTGCCAGCAGCCCACCGGGGCGGGGGGCCCGGACAGATACGCAGTATTTT,CASSPPGRGARTDTQYF
TRBV10-3,few,TRBJ2-7,TRBD1,TGTGCCATCAGCCGAACCGGGACAGGGGCCGAGCAGTACTTC,CAISRTGTGAEQYF
TRBV19,NA,TRBJ2-6,NA,TGTGCCAGTAGTTTCGGGGCAACGTCTGGGGCCAACGTCCTGACTTTC,CASSFGATSGANVLTF
TRBV5-1,NA,TRBJ2-2,TRBD2,TGCGCCAGCAGCTTAGGACTAAGAAGGCTAGCGGGTAGGACCGGGGAGCTGTTTTTT,CASSLGLRRLAGRTGELFF
TRBV18,NA,TRBJ2-3,NA,TGTGCCAGCTCACCAATACGGGTCGCCCCAGGGGGGGCAGATACGCAGTATTTT,CASSPIRVAPGGADTQYF
TRBV5-1,NA,TRBJ1-1,NA,TGCGCCAGCAGCCCCCATACAGTGAACACTGAAGCTTTCTTT,CASSPHTVNTEAFF
TRBV20-1,NA,TRBJ2-3,NA,TGCAGTGGCGGGGTTGGAGATACGCAGTATTTT,CSGGVGDTQYF
TRBV6-4,NA,TRBJ2-1,TRBD1,TGTGCCAGCAGTGAAGGGACAGGGGGATACAATGAGCAGTTCTTC,CASSEGTGGYNEQFF
TRBV6-6,NA,TRBJ1-4,TRBD1,TGTGCCAGCAGTTACCAGTCGACAGGGATACGGGAAAAACTGTTTTTT,CASSYQSTGIREKLFF
TRBV15,NA,TRBJ1-1,NA,TGTGCCACCAGCAGACAAGGGGGGGGCACTGAAGCTTTCTTT,CATSRQGGGTEAFF
TRBV30,NA,TRBJ2-7,NA,TGTGCCTGGAGCAGGGCAAGCTCCTACGAGCAGTACTTC,CAWSRASSYEQYF
TRBV2,NA,TRBJ2-7,TRBD1,TGTGCCAGCAGCCATGACAGGGGGGAAGCCTACGAGCAGTACTTC,CASSHDRGEAYEQYF
TRBV4-2,once,TRBJ2-2,TRBD2,TGTGCCAGCAGCCAAGGACTAGCGGGAGGTGACGGGGAGCTGTTTTTT,CASSQGLAGGDGELFF
TRBV2,NA,TRBJ1-5,NA,TGTGCCAGCAGTGGGGGGAACAGCAATCAGCCCCAGCATTTT,CASSGGNSNQPQHF
TRBV24-1,NA,TRBJ1-2,TRBD1,TGTGCCACCAGTGACCCGGGACAGGCTGGTGGCTACACCTTC,CATSDPGQAGGYTF
TRBV7-8,NA,TRBJ2-5,TRBD1,TGTGCCAGCAGCCGAGACAGGGAGCGAGAGACCCAGTACTTC,CASSRDRERETQYF
TRBV27,NA,TRBJ1-2,NA,TGTGCCAGCGGCCTCCGGGGGTATGGCTACACCTTC,CASGLRGYGYTF
TRBV3-1/TRBV3-2,NA,TRBJ2-2,TRBD1,TGTGCCAGCAGCCCCCGGGACAGGGGCACCGGGGAGCTGTTTTTT,CASSPRDRGTGELFF
TRBV5-5,NA,TRBJ1-4,NA,TGTGCCAGCAGCTTGGGGGCAGGGGTGGTCGGAAAACTGTTTTTT,CASSLGAGVVGKLFF
TRBV24-1,NA,TRBJ1-1,NA,TGTGCCACCAGTGACGGGGGCTGGAACACTGAAGCTTTCTTT,CATSDGGWNTEAFF
TRBV28,NA,TRBJ1-4,NA,TGTGCCAGCAGTTTGGGGGAGGAAAAACTGTTTTTT,CASSLGEEKLFF
TRBV4-1,few,TRBJ1-5,NA,TGCGCCAGCAGCCAAGGTCGGTTTCAGCCCCAGCATTTT,CASSQGRFQPQHF
TRBV5-4,NA,TRBJ2-1,TRBD2,TGTGCCAGCAGCCGCTCCTGGCGGGAGGGAGATGAGCAGTTCTTC,CASSRSWREGDEQFF
TRBV24-1,NA,TRBJ2-2,NA,TGTGCCACCAGGGGGGGAAACACCGGGGAGCTGTTTTTT,CATRGGNTGELFF
TRBV6-5,few,TRBJ1-1,NA,TGTGCCAGCAGGACTGACGGATACACTGAAGCTTTCTTT,CASRTDGYTEAFF
TRBV4-1,NA,TRBJ1-4,NA,TGCGCCAGCAGCCCCTTGTCACAGGGATGGCAGGCAAAACTGTTTTTT,CASSPLSQGWQAKLFF